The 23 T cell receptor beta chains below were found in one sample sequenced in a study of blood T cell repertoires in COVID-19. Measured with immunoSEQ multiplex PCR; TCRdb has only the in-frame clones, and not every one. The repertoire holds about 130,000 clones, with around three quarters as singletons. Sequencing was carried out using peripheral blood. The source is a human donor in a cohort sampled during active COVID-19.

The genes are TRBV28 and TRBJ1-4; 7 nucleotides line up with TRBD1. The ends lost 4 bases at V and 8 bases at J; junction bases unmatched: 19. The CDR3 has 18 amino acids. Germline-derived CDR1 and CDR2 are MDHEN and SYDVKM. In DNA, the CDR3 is TGTGCCAGCAGTTCTCCTAGGATAAACAGGGGACTGGAAGAAAAACTGTTTTTT. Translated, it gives CASSSPRINRGLEEKLFF.

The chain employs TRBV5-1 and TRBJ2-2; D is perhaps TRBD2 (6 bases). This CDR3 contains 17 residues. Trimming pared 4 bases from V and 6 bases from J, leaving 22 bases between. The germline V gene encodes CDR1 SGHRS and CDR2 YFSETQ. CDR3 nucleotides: TGCGCCAGCAGCGATCCTTTAGCCGGGAGCTATGCCGGGGAGCTGTTTTTT. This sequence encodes CASSDPLAGSYAGELFF. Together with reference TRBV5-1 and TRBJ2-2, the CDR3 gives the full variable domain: KAGVTQTPRYLIKTRGQQVTLSCSPISGHRSVSWYQQTPGQGLQFLFEYFSETQRNKGNFPGRFSGRQFSNSRSEMNVSTLELGDSALYLCASSDPLAGSYAGELFFGEGSRLTVL.

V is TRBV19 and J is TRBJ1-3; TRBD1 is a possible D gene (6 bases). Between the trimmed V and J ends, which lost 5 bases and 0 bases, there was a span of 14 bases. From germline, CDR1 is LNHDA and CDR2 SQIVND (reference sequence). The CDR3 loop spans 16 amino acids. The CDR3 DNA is TGTGCCAGTAGTGCCGGCCGACAGGCCTCTGGAAACACCATATATTTT. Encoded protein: CASSAGRQASGNTIYF. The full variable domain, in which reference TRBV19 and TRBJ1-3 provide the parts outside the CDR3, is DGGITQSPKYLFRKEGQNVTLSCEQNLNHDAMYWYRQDPGQGLRLIYYSQIVNDFQKGDIAEGYSVSREKKESFPLTVTSAQKNPTAFYLCASSAGRQASGNTIYFGEGSWLTVV.

The CDR3 region has the DNA TGTGCCAGCAGCTTAGTTGCAGAGAACACTGAAGCTTTCTTT. Its translation is CASSLVAENTEAFF. The chain links TRBV7-2 to TRBJ1-1; D not certain. CDR1 and CDR2 from the germline V gene are SGHTA and FQGNSA. CDR3 size: 14 residues. Trimming took 1 base from V and 1 from J, leaving 7 bases between them.

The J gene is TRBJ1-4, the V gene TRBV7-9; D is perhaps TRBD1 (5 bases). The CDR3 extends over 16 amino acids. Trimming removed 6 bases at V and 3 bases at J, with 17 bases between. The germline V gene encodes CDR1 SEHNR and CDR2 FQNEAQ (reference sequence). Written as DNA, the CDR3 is TGTGCCAGCAGTAAAGCGCCCAGGGAGGCTAATGAAAAACTGTTTTTT. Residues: CASSKAPREANEKLFF.

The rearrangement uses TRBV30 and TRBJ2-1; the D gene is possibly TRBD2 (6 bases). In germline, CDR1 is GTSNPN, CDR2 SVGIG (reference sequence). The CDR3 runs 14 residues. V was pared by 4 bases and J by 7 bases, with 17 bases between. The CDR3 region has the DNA TGTGCCTGGAAGGGACTCTTCTATCTAAATGAGCAGTTCTTC. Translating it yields CAWKGLFYLNEQFF.

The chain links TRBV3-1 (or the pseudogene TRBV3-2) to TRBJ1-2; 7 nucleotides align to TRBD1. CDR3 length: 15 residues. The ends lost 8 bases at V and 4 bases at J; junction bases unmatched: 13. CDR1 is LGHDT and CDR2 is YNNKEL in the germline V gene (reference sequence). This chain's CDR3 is CASARTGEMGYGYTF. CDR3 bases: TGTGCCAGCGCACGTACAGGGGAGATGGGCTATGGCTACACCTTC.

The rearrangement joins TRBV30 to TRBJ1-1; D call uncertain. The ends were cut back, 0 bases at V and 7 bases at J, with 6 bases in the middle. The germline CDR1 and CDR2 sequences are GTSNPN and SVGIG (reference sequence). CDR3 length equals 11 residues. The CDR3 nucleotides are TGTGCCTGGAGTGTAGCCGGTGAAGCTTTCTTT. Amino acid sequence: CAWSVAGEAFF.

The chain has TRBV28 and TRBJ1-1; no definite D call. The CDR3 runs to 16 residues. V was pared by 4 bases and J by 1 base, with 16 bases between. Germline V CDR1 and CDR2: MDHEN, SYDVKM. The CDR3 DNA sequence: TGTGCCAGCAGTTCAAAACCAGGAGGTCGGAACACTGAAGCTTTCTTT. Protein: CASSSKPGGRNTEAFF. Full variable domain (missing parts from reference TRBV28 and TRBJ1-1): DVKVTQSSRYLVKRTGEKVFLECVQDMDHENMFWYRQDPGLGLRLIYFSYDVKMKEKGDIPEGYSVSREKKERFSLILESASTNQTSMYLCASSSKPGGRNTEAFFGQGTRLTVV.

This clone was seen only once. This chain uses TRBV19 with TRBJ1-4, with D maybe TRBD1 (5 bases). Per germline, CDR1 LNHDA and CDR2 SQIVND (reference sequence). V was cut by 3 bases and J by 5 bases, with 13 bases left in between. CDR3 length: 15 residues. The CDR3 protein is CASSMRWQGNEKLFF. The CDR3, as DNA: TGTGCCAGTAGTATGAGATGGCAGGGAAATGAAAAACTGTTTTTT. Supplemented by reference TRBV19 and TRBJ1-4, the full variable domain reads DGGITQSPKYLFRKEGQNVTLSCEQNLNHDAMYWYRQDPGQGLRLIYYSQIVNDFQKGDIAEGYSVSREKKESFPLTVTSAQKNPTAFYLCASSMRWQGNEKLFFGSGTQLSVL.

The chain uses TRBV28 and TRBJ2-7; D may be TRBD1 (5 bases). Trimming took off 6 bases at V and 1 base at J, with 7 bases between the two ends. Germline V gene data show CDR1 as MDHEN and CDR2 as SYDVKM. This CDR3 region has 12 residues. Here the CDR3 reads CASRQASYEQYF. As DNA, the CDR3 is TGTGCCAGCAGACAGGCGTCCTACGAGCAGTACTTC.

For the CDR3, the DNA is TGCGCCAGCAGCTTGTGGCGGAGCACAGATACGCAGTATTTT. It codes for CASSLWRSTDTQYF. V is TRBV5-1 and J is TRBJ2-3, with unresolved D. Germline loops: CDR1 SGHRS, CDR2 YFSETQ. V shed 1 base and J shed 0 bases, with 6 bases lying between them. This CDR3 is 14 amino acids long.

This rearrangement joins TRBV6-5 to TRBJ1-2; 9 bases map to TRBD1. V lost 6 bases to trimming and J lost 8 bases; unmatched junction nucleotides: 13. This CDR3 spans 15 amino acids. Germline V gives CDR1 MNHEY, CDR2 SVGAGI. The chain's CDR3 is CASRTPGQGGEGYTF. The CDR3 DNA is TGTGCCAGCAGGACTCCGGGACAGGGAGGCGAGGGCTACACCTTC.

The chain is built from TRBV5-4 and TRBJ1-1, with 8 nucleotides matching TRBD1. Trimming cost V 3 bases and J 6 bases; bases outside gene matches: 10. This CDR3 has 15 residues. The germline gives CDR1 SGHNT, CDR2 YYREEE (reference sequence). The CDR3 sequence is CASSSNPTGVAEAFF. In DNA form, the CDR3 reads TGTGCCAGCAGCTCGAACCCGACAGGGGTGGCTGAAGCTTTCTTT.

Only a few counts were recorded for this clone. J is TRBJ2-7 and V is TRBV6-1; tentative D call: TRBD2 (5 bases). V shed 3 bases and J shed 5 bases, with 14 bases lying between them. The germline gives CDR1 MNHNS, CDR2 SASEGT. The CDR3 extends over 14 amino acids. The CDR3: CASSEIVWENEQYF. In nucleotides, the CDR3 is TGTGCCAGCAGTGAGATAGTGTGGGAGAACGAGCAGTACTTC.

The CDR3 sequence: CASGSLNTEAFF. CDR3 DNA sequence: TGTGCCAGCGGGAGTCTGAACACTGAAGCTTTCTTT. The V call is TRBV2, the J call TRBJ1-1; D gene unclear. This CDR3 is 12 amino acids long. Germline-derived CDR1 and CDR2 are SNHLY and FYNNEI. Trimming shortened V by 8 bases and J by 0 bases, and 7 bases separated the two germline ends.

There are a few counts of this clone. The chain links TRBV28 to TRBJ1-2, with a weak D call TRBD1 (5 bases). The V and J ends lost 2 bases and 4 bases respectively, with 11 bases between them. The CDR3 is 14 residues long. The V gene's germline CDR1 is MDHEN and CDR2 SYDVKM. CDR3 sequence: CASSLVLGAYGYTF. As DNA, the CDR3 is TGTGCCAGCAGTTTAGTTCTAGGGGCCTATGGCTACACCTTC.

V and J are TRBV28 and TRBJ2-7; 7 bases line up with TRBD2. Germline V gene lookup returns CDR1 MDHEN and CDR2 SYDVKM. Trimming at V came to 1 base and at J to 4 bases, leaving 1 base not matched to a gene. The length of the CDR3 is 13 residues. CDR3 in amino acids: CASSLLGGYEQYF. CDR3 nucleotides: TGTGCCAGCAGTTTATTGGGGGGGTACGAGCAGTACTTC. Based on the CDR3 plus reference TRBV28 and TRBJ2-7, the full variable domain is DVKVTQSSRYLVKRTGEKVFLECVQDMDHENMFWYRQDPGLGLRLIYFSYDVKMKEKGDIPEGYSVSREKKERFSLILESASTNQTSMYLCASSLLGGYEQYFGPGTRLTVT.

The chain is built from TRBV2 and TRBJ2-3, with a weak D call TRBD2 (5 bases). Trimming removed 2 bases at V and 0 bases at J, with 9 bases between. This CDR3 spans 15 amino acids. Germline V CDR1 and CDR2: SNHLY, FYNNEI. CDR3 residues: CASSEQRTSTDTQYF. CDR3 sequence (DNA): TGTGCCAGCAGTGAACAGCGGACTAGCACAGATACGCAGTATTTT.

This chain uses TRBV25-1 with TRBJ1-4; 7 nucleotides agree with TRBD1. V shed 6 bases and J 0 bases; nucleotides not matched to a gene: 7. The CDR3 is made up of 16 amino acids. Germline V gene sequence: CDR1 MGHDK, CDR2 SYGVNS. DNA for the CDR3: TGTGCCAGCAGCGACCCCCAGGGGGCAACTAATGAAAAACTGTTTTTT. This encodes CASSDPQGATNEKLFF.

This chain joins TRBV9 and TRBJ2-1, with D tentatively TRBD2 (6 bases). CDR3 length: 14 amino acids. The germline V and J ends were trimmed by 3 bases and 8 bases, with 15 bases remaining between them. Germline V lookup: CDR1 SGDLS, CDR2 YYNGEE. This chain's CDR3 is CASSATGSFDEQFF. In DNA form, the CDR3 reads TGTGCCAGCAGCGCCACCGGGAGCTTCGATGAGCAGTTCTTC.

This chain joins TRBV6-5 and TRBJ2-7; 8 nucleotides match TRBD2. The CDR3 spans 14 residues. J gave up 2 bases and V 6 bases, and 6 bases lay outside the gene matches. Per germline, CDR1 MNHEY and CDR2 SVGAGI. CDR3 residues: CASRPSGGAYEQYF. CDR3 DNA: TGTGCCAGCAGACCCAGCGGGGGAGCCTACGAGCAGTACTTC.

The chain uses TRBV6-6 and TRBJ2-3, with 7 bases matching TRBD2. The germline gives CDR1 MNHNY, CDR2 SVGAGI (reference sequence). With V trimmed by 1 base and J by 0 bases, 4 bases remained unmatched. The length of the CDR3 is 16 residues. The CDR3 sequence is CASSYWGGTSTDTQYF. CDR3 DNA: TGTGCCAGCAGTTACTGGGGGGGTACTAGCACAGATACGCAGTATTTT.